This passage covers 25 T cell receptor beta chains from one sample sequenced in a study of T cell repertoires and HLA-DP antigens. The repertoire was sequenced with immunoSEQ multiplex PCR; TCRdb's copy has only in-frame clones and lacks some. The table includes about 480 clones, 62% detected once. Definition of the sample label: CD137+ CD4 T cells sorted after culture with HeLa expressing allogeneic HLA-DP. Cells were stimulated with HeLa cells transduced with HLA-DPA1/DPB1, HLA-DM, invariant chain and CD80. After roughly 15 days' expansion, CD4+ cells were restimulated about 23 h with HeLa expressing allogeneic DPB1. The sample taken for sequencing was alloreactive CD137+ CD4+ T cells from cultured PBMCs. Specified subset: CD137+ CD4+ cells sorted after 24 h restimulation with the allogeneic HLA-DP-expressing HeLa cells. These receptors all stem from a man aged 55 to 70 in good health and CMV-seronegative.

This clone rates as large. The V and J genes are TRBV10-1 and TRBJ2-7, with TRBD2 as a possible D gene (6 bases). Trimming shortened V by 4 bases and J by 6 bases, and 10 bases separated the two germline ends. The germline gives CDR1 WNHNN, CDR2 SYGVQD (reference sequence). The CDR3 extends over 12 amino acids. The CDR3 DNA reads as TGCGCCAGCAGTGGACCCGGGGGCGAGCAGTACTTC. Translated, it gives CASSGPGGEQYF.

There are a few counts of this clone. V usage is TRBV18 and J usage is TRBJ2-5; no definite D call. The CDR3 runs 11 residues. The germline V and J ends were trimmed by 4 bases and 3 bases, with 3 bases remaining between them. Germline CDR1 KGHSH, CDR2 LQKENI. The CDR3, as DNA: TGTGCCAGCTCACGCAAAGAGACCCAGTACTTC. It codes for CASSRKETQYF.

In this sample, this clone turned up a few times. The CDR3 coding sequence is TGTGCCAGCTCACGAATACCGGGACTAGCGGCAGGAAGGTGGGGGTCCTACAATGAGCAGTTCTTC. This codes for CASSRIPGLAAGRWGSYNEQFF. This chain joins TRBV18 and TRBJ2-1, with TRBD2 identical over 11 bases. The CDR3 is 22 amino acids. CDR1 KGHSH and CDR2 LQKENI come from the germline V gene. V was clipped by 4 bases and J by 1 base; unmatched bases: 21.

The gene calls are TRBV12-2 and TRBJ2-5; the listed D gene, TRBD2, was not tested against the DNA. TRBV12-2 is an annotated pseudogene. The CDR3 runs 18 residues. The CDR3 DNA reads as TGTGCAAGTCGCTTGCCCCGGGTGGCTAGCGGGGGGGAAGAGACCCAGTACTTC. Translating gives CASRLPRVASGGEETQYF.

This clone was detected only once. The gene calls are TRBV6-9 and TRBJ2-1; a weak D match, TRBD1 (7 bases). CDR1 and CDR2 from the germline V gene are MNHGY and SVAAGI. V shed 3 bases and J shed 4 bases, with 13 bases lying between them. The CDR3 consists of 15 residues. For the CDR3, the DNA is TGTGCCAGCAGTTACGCCCCAGGGGGGTACAATGAGCAGTTCTTC. Encoded protein: CASSYAPGGYNEQFF.

This clone was detected only once. V usage is TRBV6-9 and J usage is TRBJ1-4, with a possible D match to TRBD1 (5 bases). The CDR3 runs to 14 residues. CDR1 and CDR2 from the germline V gene are MNHGY and SVAAGI. The V gene lost 5 bases and the J gene lost 7 bases, with 14 bases spanning the gap. The DNA for the CDR3 is TGTGCCAGCAGTCGCGACAGTTGGGCTGAAAAACTGTTTTTT. The encoded protein is CASSRDSWAEKLFF.

The table lists this clone with a few counts. J is TRBJ1-2 and V is TRBV7-4; no clear D. Germline V lookup: CDR1 SGHVT, CDR2 SQSDAQ. Trimming took 1 base from V and 8 from J, leaving 8 bases between them. There are 12 residues in the CDR3. The DNA for the CDR3 is TGTGCCAGCAGCTTAGAGATAAGCGGCTACACCTTC. It yields the protein CASSLEISGYTF.

V is TRBV6-8 and J is TRBJ2-7; D gene ambiguous. The germline CDR1 and CDR2 sequences are MNHGY and SAAAGT. Trimming took 6 bases from V and 5 from J, leaving 14 bases between them. The length of the CDR3 is 13 residues. The CDR3 region is CASRRRVGHEQYF. As DNA, the CDR3 is TGTGCCAGCAGGCGAAGGGTCGGCCACGAGCAGTACTTC.

V usage is TRBV4-3 and J usage is TRBJ2-7; a weak D match, TRBD1 (5 bases). Per germline, CDR1 LGHNA and CDR2 YSLEER. The CDR3 covers 15 residues. Trimming left V 0 bases short and J 6 bases short, with 15 bases between. The CDR3 spells CASSQDQAGLSEQYF. The CDR3 coding sequence is TGCGCCAGCAGCCAAGATCAGGCAGGGCTGTCCGAGCAGTACTTC.

This clone has only one observation. This chain joins TRBV7-9 and TRBJ1-6, with D tentatively TRBD1 (5 bases). The CDR3 is 15 residues long. V lost 5 bases to trimming and J lost 4 bases, with 12 bases between them. Germline V gene sequence: CDR1 SEHNR, CDR2 FQNEAQ (reference sequence). The DNA of the CDR3 is TGTGCCAGCAGCCCCGACAGAATTTATAATTCACCCCTCCACTTT. It is translated as CASSPDRIYNSPLHF.

This clone was found once. V gene TRBV7-2 combines with J gene TRBJ2-5; D is perhaps TRBD2 (5 bases). This CDR3 is built from 13 residues. The germline gives CDR1 SGHTA, CDR2 FQGNSA. The V and J ends lost 5 bases and 1 base respectively, with 8 bases between them. The CDR3 nucleotides are TGTGCCAGCAGCATCCGGGGCCAAGAGACCCAGTACTTC. Its translation is CASSIRGQETQYF.

This clone was picked up a small number of times. This chain connects TRBV2 to TRBJ1-5; D gene ambiguous. V was clipped by 7 bases and J by 4 bases, with 11 bases between them. CDR3 length: 13 amino acids. CDR1 SNHLY and CDR2 FYNNEI come from the germline V gene. This CDR3 is CASKGTLNQPQHF. The CDR3, as DNA: TGTGCCAGCAAGGGCACCTTAAATCAGCCCCAGCATTTT.

This clone is large in the sample. The chain's CDR3 is CASRPTGGSYEQYF. CDR3 nucleotide sequence: TGTGCCAGTAGGCCGACAGGGGGTTCCTACGAGCAGTACTTC. The chain couples TRBV19 to TRBJ2-7; 9 positions match TRBD1. J gave up 1 base and V 6 bases, and 4 bases lay outside the gene matches. There are 14 residues in the CDR3. Germline CDR1 reads LNHDA; CDR2 reads SQIVND (reference sequence).

The J gene is TRBJ2-4, the V gene TRBV6-1; weak D call: TRBD2 (5 bases). CDR3 size: 15 residues. Germline-derived CDR1 and CDR2 are MNHNS and SASEGT. V was clipped by 6 bases and J by 3 bases, with 15 bases between them. Here the CDR3 DNA reads TGTGCCAGCAGCCCGACCGCGGGCGGCAAAAACATTCAGTACTTC. Amino acid sequence: CASSPTAGGKNIQYF.

The CDR3 DNA reads as TGTGCCAGCAGACGAGCGTCCAATTCACCCCTCCACTTT. Protein product: CASRRASNSPLHF. The J gene is TRBJ1-6, the V gene TRBV6-6; D not certain. The CDR3 length is 13 residues. Trimming cost V 6 bases and J 7 bases, with 10 bases left between them. Germline CDR1 reads MNHNY; CDR2 reads SVGAGI (reference sequence).

This clone was counted a single time. The J gene is TRBJ1-2, the V gene TRBV7-2; D not resolved. The CDR3 sequence is 13 residues long. Trimming cost V 4 bases and J 6 bases, with 12 bases left between them. Germline CDR1 and CDR2: SGHTA and FQGNSA. In DNA form, the CDR3 reads TGTGCCAGCAGCTCCGCAGCGTTCGATGGCTACACCTTC. Residues: CASSSAAFDGYTF. Together with reference TRBV7-2 and TRBJ1-2, the CDR3 gives the full variable domain: GAGVSQSPSNKVTEKGKDVELRCDPISGHTALYWYRQSLGQGLEFLIYFQGNSAPDKSGLPSDRFSAERTGGSVSTLTIQRTQQEDSAVYLCASSSAAFDGYTFGSGTRLTVV.

This clone is categorized as large. The chain employs TRBV7-9 and TRBJ1-2, with D possibly being TRBD1 (5 bases). The CDR3 loop spans 13 amino acids. V was cut by 3 bases and J by 8 bases, with 13 bases left in between. Germline CDR1 reads SEHNR; CDR2 reads FQNEAQ (reference sequence). For the CDR3, the DNA is TGTGCCAGCAGCTTTAGCGGGGGTGAAGGCTACACCTTC. Translating it yields CASSFSGGEGYTF. The entire variable domain, with the rest obtained from reference TRBV7-9 and TRBJ1-2, is as follows: DTGVSQNPRHKITKRGQNVTFRCDPISEHNRLYWYRQTLGQGPEFLTYFQNEAQLEKSRLLSDRFSAERPKGSFSTLEIQRTEQGDSAMYLCASSFSGGEGYTFGSGTRLTVV.

V usage is TRBV7-2 and J usage is TRBJ2-5; 10 nucleotides align to TRBD2. J was trimmed by 1 base and V by 5 bases; bases with no gene match: 7. Germline loops: CDR1 SGHTA, CDR2 FQGNSA. The length of the CDR3 is 16 residues. CDR3 coding DNA: TGTGCCAGCAGCACAGCGCTAGCGGGGGCCCAAGAGACCCAGTACTTC. It specifies CASSTALAGAQETQYF. Full variable domain (outside the CDR3, taken from reference TRBV7-2 and TRBJ2-5): GAGVSQSPSNKVTEKGKDVELRCDPISGHTALYWYRQSLGQGLEFLIYFQGNSAPDKSGLPSDRFSAERTGGSVSTLTIQRTQQEDSAVYLCASSTALAGAQETQYFGPGTRLLVL.

This chain uses TRBV9 with TRBJ2-1; D remains ambiguous. Germline V gene data show CDR1 as SGDLS and CDR2 as YYNGEE. The CDR3 sequence is 17 residues long. Trimming cost V 3 bases and J 2 bases, with 18 bases left between them. The CDR3 protein is CASSAPLGSGPYNEQFF. The CDR3 DNA follows: TGTGCCAGCAGCGCCCCCCTGGGGTCGGGCCCCTACAATGAGCAGTTCTTC.

This clone rates as large. The gene calls are TRBV2 and TRBJ2-5, with 11 bases matching TRBD2. Germline CDR1 reads SNHLY; CDR2 reads FYNNEI. This CDR3 comprises 15 residues. V lost 6 bases to trimming and J lost 5 bases; unmatched junction nucleotides: 8. CDR3 nucleotide sequence: TGTGCCAGCAGCATACTAGCGGGAGAGGGGGAGACCCAGTACTTC. Encoded protein: CASSILAGEGETQYF.

This clone was counted only a few times. The rearrangement uses TRBV6-6 and TRBJ1-5; 7 nucleotides agree with TRBD1. The V and J ends lost 6 bases and 2 bases, in that order; junction bases with no gene match: 10. Germline loops: CDR1 MNHNY, CDR2 SVGAGI (reference sequence). The CDR3 length is 16 residues. The CDR3, as DNA: TGTGCCAGCAGCGACAGGGCCCCGAGGGGCAATCAGCCCCAGCATTTT. Its protein is CASSDRAPRGNQPQHF.

The chain recombines TRBV6-5 with TRBJ2-7; 7 bases fit TRBD1. Germline V gene sequence: CDR1 MNHEY, CDR2 SVGAGI. This CDR3 contains 11 residues. Trimming took 5 bases from V and 13 from J; bases not matched to a gene: 8. The CDR3, as DNA: TGTGCCAGCAGTGCCACAGGGGTGACATACTTC. Its protein product is CASSATGVTYF.

By share of the sample, this clone is large. This chain uses TRBV7-2 with TRBJ1-1; D remains ambiguous. The length of the CDR3 is 15 residues. Germline V CDR1 and CDR2: SGHTA, FQGNSA. V was pared by 5 bases and J by 2 bases, with 15 bases between. The CDR3 DNA reads TGTGCCAGCAGCGTGTACATCAATACCAACACTGAAGCTTTCTTT. Its protein is CASSVYINTNTEAFF.

CDR3 DNA sequence: TGCAGCGTTAGAGCCGGGTCCTTACTATATTCACCCCTCCACTTT. Residues: CSVRAGSLLYSPLHF. The chain uses TRBV29-1 and TRBJ1-6; D not resolved. The CDR3 extends over 15 amino acids. V shed 5 bases and J shed 8 bases, with 19 bases lying between them. Germline V gene lookup returns CDR1 SQVTM and CDR2 ANQGSEA.

By sample fraction, this clone is hyperexpanded (1% or more). CDR3 DNA sequence: TGTGCCAGCAGTTTCTGGCAGGGAGATGAAGATACGCAGTATTTT. It specifies CASSFWQGDEDTQYF. The J gene is TRBJ2-3, the V gene TRBV28; D may match TRBD1 or TRBD2 (5 bases each). V was cut by 3 bases and J by 5 bases, with 15 bases left in between. The CDR3 spans 15 residues. Germline CDR1 is MDHEN and CDR2 is SYDVKM.